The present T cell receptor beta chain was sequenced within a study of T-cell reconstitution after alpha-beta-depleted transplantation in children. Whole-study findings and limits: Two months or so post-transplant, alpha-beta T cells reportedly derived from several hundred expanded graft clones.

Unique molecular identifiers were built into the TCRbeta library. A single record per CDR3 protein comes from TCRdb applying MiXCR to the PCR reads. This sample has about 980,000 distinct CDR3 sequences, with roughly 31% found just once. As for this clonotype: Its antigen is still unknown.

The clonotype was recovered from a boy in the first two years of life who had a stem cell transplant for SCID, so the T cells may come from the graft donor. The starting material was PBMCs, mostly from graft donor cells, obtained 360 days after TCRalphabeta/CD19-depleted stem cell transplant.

As DNA, the CDR3 is TGTGCCAGCAGCCCCCCAGGGTACCGCTCCTACAATGAGCAGTTCTTC. Translated: CASSPPGYRSYNEQFF. J is TRBJ2-1 and V is TRBV6-2 or TRBV6-3; possibly TRBD1 for D (5 bases). The germline CDR1 and CDR2 sequences are MNHEY and SVGEGT. The CDR3 is made up of 16 amino acids. V was pared by 6 bases and J by 0 bases, with 15 bases between.